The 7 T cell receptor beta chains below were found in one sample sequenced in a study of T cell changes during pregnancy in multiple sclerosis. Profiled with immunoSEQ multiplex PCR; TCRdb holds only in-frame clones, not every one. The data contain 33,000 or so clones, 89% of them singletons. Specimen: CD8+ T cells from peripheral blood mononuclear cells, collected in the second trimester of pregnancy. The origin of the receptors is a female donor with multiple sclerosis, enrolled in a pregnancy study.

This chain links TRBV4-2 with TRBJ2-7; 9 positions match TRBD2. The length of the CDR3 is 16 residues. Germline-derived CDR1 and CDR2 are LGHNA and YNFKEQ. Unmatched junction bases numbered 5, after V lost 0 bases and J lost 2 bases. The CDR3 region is CASSQDFGTSTYEQYF. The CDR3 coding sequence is TGTGCCAGCAGCCAAGATTTTGGGACTAGCACCTACGAGCAGTACTTC.

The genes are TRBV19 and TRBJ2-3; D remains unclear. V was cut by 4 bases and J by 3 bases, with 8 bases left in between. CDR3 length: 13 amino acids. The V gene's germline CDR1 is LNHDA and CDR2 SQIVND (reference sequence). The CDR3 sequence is CASSSFETDTQYF. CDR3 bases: TGTGCCAGTAGTAGCTTTGAGACAGATACGCAGTATTTT.

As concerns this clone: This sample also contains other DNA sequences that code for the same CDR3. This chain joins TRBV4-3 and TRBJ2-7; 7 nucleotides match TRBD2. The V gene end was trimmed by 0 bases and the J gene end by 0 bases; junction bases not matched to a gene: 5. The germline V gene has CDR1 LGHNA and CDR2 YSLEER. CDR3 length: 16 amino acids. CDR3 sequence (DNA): TGCGCCAGCAGCCAAGATATAGGCGGGAGCTCCTACGAGCAGTACTTC. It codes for CASSQDIGGSSYEQYF.

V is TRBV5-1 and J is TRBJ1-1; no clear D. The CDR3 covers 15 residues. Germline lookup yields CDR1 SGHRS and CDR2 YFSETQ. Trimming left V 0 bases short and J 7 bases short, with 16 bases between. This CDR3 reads CASSLEEAASVEAFF. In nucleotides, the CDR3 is TGCGCCAGCAGCTTGGAAGAAGCAGCGAGCGTTGAAGCTTTCTTT.

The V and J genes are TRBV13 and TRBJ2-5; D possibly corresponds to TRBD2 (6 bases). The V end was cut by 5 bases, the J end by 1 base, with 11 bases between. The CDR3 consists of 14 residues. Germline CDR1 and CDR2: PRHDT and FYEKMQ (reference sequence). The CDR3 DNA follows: TGTGCCAGCAGCCCTGTCGGGGGCCAAGAGACCCAGTACTTC. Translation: CASSPVGGQETQYF.

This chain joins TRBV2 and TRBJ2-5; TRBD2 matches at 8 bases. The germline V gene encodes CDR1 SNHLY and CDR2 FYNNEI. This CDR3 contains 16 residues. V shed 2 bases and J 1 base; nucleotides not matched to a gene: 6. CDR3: CASSESGLDPQETQYF. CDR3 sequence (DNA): TGTGCCAGCAGTGAATCGGGACTAGACCCCCAAGAGACCCAGTACTTC.

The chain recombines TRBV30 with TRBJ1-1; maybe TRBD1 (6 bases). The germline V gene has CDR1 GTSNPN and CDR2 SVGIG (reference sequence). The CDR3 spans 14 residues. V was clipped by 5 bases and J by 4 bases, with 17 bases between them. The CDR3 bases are TGTGCCTGGGAGGGGGGGGCTGGGTCCACTGAAGCTTTCTTT. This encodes CAWEGGAGSTEAFF.